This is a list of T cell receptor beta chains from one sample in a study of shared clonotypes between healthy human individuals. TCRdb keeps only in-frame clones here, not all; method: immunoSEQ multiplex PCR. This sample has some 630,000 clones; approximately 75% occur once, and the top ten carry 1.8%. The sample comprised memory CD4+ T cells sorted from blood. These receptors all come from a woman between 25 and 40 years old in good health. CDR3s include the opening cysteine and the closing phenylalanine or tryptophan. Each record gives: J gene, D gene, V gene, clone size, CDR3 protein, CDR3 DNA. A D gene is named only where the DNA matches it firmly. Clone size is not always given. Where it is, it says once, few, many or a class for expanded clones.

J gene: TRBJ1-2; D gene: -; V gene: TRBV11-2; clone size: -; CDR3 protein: CASSSGGTVNYGYTF; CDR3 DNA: TGTGCCAGCAGCTCTGGGGGAACCGTAAACTATGGCTACACCTTC
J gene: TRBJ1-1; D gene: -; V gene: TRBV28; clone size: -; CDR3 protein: CASSLGYTEAFF; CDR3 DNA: TGTGCCAGCAGTTTAGGGTACACTGAAGCTTTCTTT
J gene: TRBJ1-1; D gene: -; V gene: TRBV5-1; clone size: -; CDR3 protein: CASSWASGGTAEAFF; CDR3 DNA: TGCGCCAGCAGCTGGGCCTCGGGTGGGACGGCTGAAGCTTTCTTT
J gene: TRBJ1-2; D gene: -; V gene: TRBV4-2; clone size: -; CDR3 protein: CASSPNWGVEYGYTF; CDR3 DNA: TGTGCCAGCAGCCCTAACTGGGGAGTCGAGTATGGCTACACCTTC
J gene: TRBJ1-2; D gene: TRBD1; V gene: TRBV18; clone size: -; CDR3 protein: CASSPDRGMQGYTF; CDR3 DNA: TGTGCCAGCTCACCTGACAGGGGAATGCAAGGCTACACCTTC
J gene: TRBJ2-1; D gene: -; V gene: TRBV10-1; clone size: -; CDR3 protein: CASSAEGSYNEQFF; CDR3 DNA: TGCGCCAGCAGCGCGGAGGGCTCCTACAATGAGCAGTTCTTC
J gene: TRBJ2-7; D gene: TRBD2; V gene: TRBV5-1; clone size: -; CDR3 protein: CASSLAGLTNEQYF; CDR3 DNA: TGCGCCAGCAGCTTGGCGGGACTAACCAACGAGCAGTACTTC
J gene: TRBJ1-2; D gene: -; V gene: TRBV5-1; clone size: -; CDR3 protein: CASSDSRGGYGYTF; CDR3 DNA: TGCGCCAGCAGTGATTCGCGGGGTGGCTATGGCTACACCTTC
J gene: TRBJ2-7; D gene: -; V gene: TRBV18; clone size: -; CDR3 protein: CASSLLGDEQYF; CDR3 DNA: TGTGCCAGCTCACTCCTAGGAGACGAGCAGTACTTC
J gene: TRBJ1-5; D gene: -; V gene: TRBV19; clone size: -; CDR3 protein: CASSILEGRGNQPQHF; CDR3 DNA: TGTGCCAGTAGTATACTAGAGGGTAGGGGCAATCAGCCCCAGCATTTT
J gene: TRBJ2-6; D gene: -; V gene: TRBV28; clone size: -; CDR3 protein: CASSSGWVVTF; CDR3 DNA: TGTGCCAGCAGTTCTGGGTGGGTGGTGACTTTC
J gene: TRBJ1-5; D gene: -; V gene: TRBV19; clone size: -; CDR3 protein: CASRVQGYYSNQPQHF; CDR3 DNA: TGTGCCAGTAGGGTACAGGGATATTATAGCAATCAGCCCCAGCATTTT
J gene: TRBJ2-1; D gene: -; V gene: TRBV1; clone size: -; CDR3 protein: CTSSQDITTSGYNEQFF; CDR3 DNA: TGCACCAGCAGCCAAGATATCACGACTAGCGGATACAATGAGCAGTTCTTC
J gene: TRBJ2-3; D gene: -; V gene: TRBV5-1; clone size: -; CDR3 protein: CASSNYGDGVTDTQYF; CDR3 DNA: TGCGCCAGCAGCAATTACGGGGATGGAGTGACAGATACGCAGTATTTT
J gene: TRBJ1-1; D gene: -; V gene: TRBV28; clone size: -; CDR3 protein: CASSRTETGNTEAFF; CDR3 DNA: TGTGCCAGCAGCCGCACCGAGACAGGGAACACTGAAGCTTTCTTT
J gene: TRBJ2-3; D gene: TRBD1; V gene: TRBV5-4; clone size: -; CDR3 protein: CASSFQGASTDTQYF; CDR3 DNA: TGTGCCAGCAGCTTTCAGGGGGCTAGCACAGATACGCAGTATTTT
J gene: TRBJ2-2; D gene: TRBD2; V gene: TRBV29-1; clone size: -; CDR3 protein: CSVEALAGGSGELFF; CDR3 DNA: TGCAGCGTTGAGGCACTAGCGGGAGGCTCCGGGGAGCTGTTTTTT
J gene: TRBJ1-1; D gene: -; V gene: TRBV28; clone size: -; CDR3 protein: CASSNLQGGGTEAFF; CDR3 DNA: TGTGCCAGCAGCAACCTTCAGGGCGGTGGTACTGAAGCTTTCTTT
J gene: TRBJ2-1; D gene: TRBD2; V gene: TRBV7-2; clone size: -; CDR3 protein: CASSPLVAGGSEQFF; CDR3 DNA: TGTGCCAGCAGCCCCCTTGTAGCGGGAGGGAGTGAGCAGTTCTTC
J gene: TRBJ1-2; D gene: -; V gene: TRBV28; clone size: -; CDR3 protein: CASSLGLNYGYTF; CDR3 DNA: TGTGCCAGCAGTTTAGGACTGAACTATGGCTACACCTTC
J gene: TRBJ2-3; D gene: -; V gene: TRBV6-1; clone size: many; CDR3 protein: CASSGRADLSDTQYF; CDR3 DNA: TGTGCCAGCTCGGGGCGGGCGGATCTTTCAGATACGCAGTATTTT
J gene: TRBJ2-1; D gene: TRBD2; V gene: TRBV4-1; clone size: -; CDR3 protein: CASSPLTGGYNEQFF; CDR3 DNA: TGCGCCAGCAGCCCCCTGACGGGAGGCTACAATGAGCAGTTCTTC
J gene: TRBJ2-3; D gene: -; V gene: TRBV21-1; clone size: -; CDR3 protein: CAAGRDGPRTDTQYF; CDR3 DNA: TGTGCCGCGGGCCGGGACGGCCCGCGGACAGATACGCAGTATTTT
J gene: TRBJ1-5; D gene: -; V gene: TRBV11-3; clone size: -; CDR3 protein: CASSHRRRAQPRPPQHF; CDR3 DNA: TGTGCCAGCAGCCACCGACGGCGCGCTCAACCTCGTCCGCCCCAGCATTTT
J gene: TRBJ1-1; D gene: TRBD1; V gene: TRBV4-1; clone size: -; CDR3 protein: CASSQNDRANTEAFF; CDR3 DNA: TGCGCCAGCAGCCAAAATGACAGGGCTAACACTGAAGCTTTCTTT
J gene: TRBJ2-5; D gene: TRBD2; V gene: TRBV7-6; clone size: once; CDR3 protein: CASSHPYGAGVGETQYF; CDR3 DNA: TGTGCCAGCAGCCACCCTTATGGAGCGGGAGTAGGGGAGACCCAGTACTTC
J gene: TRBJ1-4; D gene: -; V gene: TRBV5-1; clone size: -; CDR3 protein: CASSEASRGSREKLFF; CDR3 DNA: TGCGCCAGCAGCGAGGCATCAAGGGGCAGTCGGGAAAAACTGTTTTTT
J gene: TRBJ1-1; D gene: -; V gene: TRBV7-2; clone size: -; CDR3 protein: CASSTTGTPEAFF; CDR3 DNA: TGTGCCAGCAGCACTACAGGGACTCCTGAAGCTTTCTTT